Described below is a single T cell receptor (beta chain) sequence and its context. The antigen is undetermined. Libraries were prepared by immunoSEQ multiplex PCR; TCRdb keeps only in-frame clonotypes and omits some of them. The sample records more than 550,000 clones, 80% to 95% being singletons. The sample is drawn from a study of shared clonotypes between healthy human individuals. Notes on the study in general: In a few donors, about 5% of naive CD4 clonotypes appeared in common. Sorted-subset sequencing, rarefaction showed, was incomplete despite large depth. Memory subsets had estimated richness that was generally smaller than that of naive subsets.

CD8 memory cells included CD45RO+ cells plus CCR7-negative CD45RA+ TemRA cells. The germline gives CDR1 MNHNS, CDR2 SASEGT. CDR3 length: 13 residues. The ends were cut back, 2 bases at V and 7 bases at J, with 11 bases in the middle. This clonotype originated in a man between 18 and 29 years old in good health. Some clones in this sample may be carry-over from other donors' samples. J is TRBJ1-2 and V is TRBV6-1, with D tentatively TRBD1 (6 bases). The specimen sequenced was memory CD8+ T cells from PBMCs. Subset of the sample: CD45RO+ cells pooled with CCR7-negative TemRA cells. The CDR3 loop is CASSEWQGTGYTF. In DNA form, the CDR3 reads TGTGCCAGCAGTGAATGGCAGGGGACTGGCTACACCTTC.